A selection of T cell receptor beta chains follows, all from one sample in a study of PD-L1 blockade in urothelial cancer. Using immunoSEQ multiplex PCR, the repertoire was profiled, and TCRdb retains in-frame clones only, with some absent. The repertoire holds 40,000 to 50,000 clones, with around 82% as singletons. Sequencing used PBMCs, obtained around atezolizumab (anti-PD-L1) treatment. The receptors shown here come from a man aged 55 to 69 with urothelial cancer. CDR3s include the opening cysteine and the closing phenylalanine or tryptophan. A D gene is named only where the DNA matches it firmly. Clone size is not always given. Where it is, it says once, few, many or a class for expanded clones.

size: -; V: TRBV27; J: TRBJ1-1; D: -; CDR3: CASTPDSISMNTEAFF; DNA: TGTGCCAGCACTCCTGACTCAATATCAATGAACACTGAAGCTTTCTTT
size: -; V: TRBV28; J: TRBJ1-2; D: -; CDR3: CASSAGQSYGYTF; DNA: TGTGCCAGCAGTGCCGGACAGTCCTATGGCTACACCTTC
size: -; V: TRBV7-9; J: TRBJ1-1; D: TRBD1; CDR3: CASSQAGGTEAFF; DNA: TGTGCCAGCAGCCAAGCAGGGGGCACTGAAGCTTTCTTT
size: once; V: TRBV27; J: TRBJ1-2; D: -; CDR3: CASRMNGPLKGYTF; DNA: TGTGCCAGCAGGATGAATGGGCCCTTAAAGGGCTACACCTTC
size: -; V: TRBV19; J: TRBJ2-3; D: -; CDR3: CASSMLGASTDTQYF; DNA: TGTGCCAGTAGTATGCTGGGGGCTAGCACAGATACGCAGTATTTT
size: -; V: TRBV27; J: TRBJ2-5; D: -; CDR3: CASSLGLSYGQETQYF; DNA: TGTGCCAGCAGTCTGGGCCTCTCTTACGGCCAAGAGACCCAGTACTTC
size: -; V: TRBV27; J: TRBJ2-2; D: TRBD1; CDR3: CASSARRDRANTGELFF; DNA: TGTGCCAGCAGCGCACGCCGGGACAGGGCGAACACCGGGGAGCTGTTTTTT
size: -; V: TRBV5-6; J: TRBJ2-4; D: TRBD2; CDR3: CASSLELAGGRNIQYF; DNA: TGTGCCAGCAGCTTGGAACTAGCGGGAGGACGAAACATTCAGTACTTC
size: once; V: TRBV28; J: TRBJ2-7; D: -; CDR3: CASSPSGTPGREQYF; DNA: TGTGCCAGCAGTCCCTCTGGGACTCCGGGAAGGGAGCAGTACTTC
size: -; V: TRBV19; J: TRBJ2-3; D: TRBD2; CDR3: CASSPSGGSTDTQYF; DNA: TGTGCCAGTAGCCCTAGCGGGGGGAGCACAGATACGCAGTATTTT
size: -; V: TRBV4-2; J: TRBJ2-2; D: TRBD2; CDR3: CASSQRGLAGVPNTGELFF; DNA: TGTGCCAGCAGCCAAAGGGGACTAGCGGGAGTCCCGAACACCGGGGAGCTGTTTTTT
size: -; V: TRBV27; J: TRBJ2-1; D: TRBD2; CDR3: CARPGLDYEQFF; DNA: TGTGCCAGGCCGGGACTAGACTATGAGCAGTTCTTC
size: -; V: TRBV15; J: TRBJ2-1; D: TRBD1; CDR3: CATSRALPGTDNNEQFF; DNA: TGTGCCACCAGCAGAGCCCTGCCCGGGACAGACAACAATGAGCAGTTCTTC
size: -; V: TRBV4-1; J: TRBJ2-7; D: -; CDR3: CASSQAPNMVYEQYF; DNA: TGCGCCAGCAGCCAAGCCCCAAACATGGTGTACGAGCAGTACTTC
size: -; V: TRBV27; J: TRBJ1-1; D: TRBD1; CDR3: CASSLRQGFEAFF; DNA: TGTGCCAGCAGTTTAAGACAGGGGTTTGAAGCTTTCTTT
size: -; V: TRBV14; J: TRBJ1-4; D: TRBD1; CDR3: CASSQTWDRDEKLFF; DNA: TGTGCCAGCAGCCAAACCTGGGACAGGGATGAAAAACTGTTTTTT
size: -; V: TRBV7-9; J: TRBJ1-2; D: TRBD1; CDR3: CASSSTGENFGYTF; DNA: TGTGCCAGCAGCTCGACAGGGGAGAACTTTGGCTACACCTTC
size: -; V: TRBV7-8; J: TRBJ2-5; D: -; CDR3: CASSSTRRVQTQYF; DNA: TGTGCCAGCAGCTCCACTCGGCGGGTGCAGACCCAGTACTTC
size: -; V: TRBV29-1; J: TRBJ1-1; D: -; CDR3: CSVADRSLIEAFF; DNA: TGCAGCGTTGCCGACAGAAGCTTAATTGAAGCTTTCTTT
size: -; V: TRBV4-1; J: TRBJ2-3; D: -; CDR3: CASSRLSSGYDTQYF; DNA: TGCGCCAGCAGCCGGCTCTCCAGCGGGTATGATACGCAGTATTTT
size: once; V: TRBV6-1; J: TRBJ1-3; D: -; CDR3: CASTRDWASGNTIYF; DNA: TGTGCCAGCACCCGGGACTGGGCCTCTGGAAACACCATATATTTT
size: once; V: TRBV19; J: TRBJ2-5; D: TRBD1; CDR3: CASRNDRGQTQYF; DNA: TGTGCCAGTAGGAACGACAGGGGGCAGACCCAGTACTTC
size: -; V: TRBV6-5; J: TRBJ1-1; D: -; CDR3: CASSYSRDRRTEAFF; DNA: TGTGCCAGCAGTTACTCTCGAGACAGGAGAACTGAAGCTTTCTTT
size: -; V: TRBV14; J: TRBJ2-7; D: TRBD1; CDR3: CASSQAGGEQYF; DNA: TGTGCCAGCAGCCAAGCAGGGGGCGAGCAGTACTTC
size: once; V: TRBV19; J: TRBJ2-7; D: TRBD2; CDR3: CASRERASGYEQYF; DNA: TGTGCCAGTAGAGAGAGGGCTAGCGGTTACGAGCAGTACTTC
size: -; V: TRBV5-8; J: TRBJ2-1; D: -; CDR3: CASSSSVSGEQFF; DNA: TGTGCCAGCAGCTCGTCGGTTAGCGGTGAGCAGTTCTTC
size: -; V: TRBV6-6; J: TRBJ2-7; D: TRBD1; CDR3: CASSYFARTGVDEQYF; DNA: TGTGCCAGCAGTTATTTCGCCCGGACAGGGGTCGACGAGCAGTACTTC
size: -; V: TRBV4-3; J: TRBJ2-1; D: TRBD2; CDR3: CASSQVASGRGNSYNEQFF; DNA: TGCGCCAGCAGCCAAGTAGCTAGCGGGAGAGGGAACTCCTACAATGAGCAGTTCTTC
size: -; V: TRBV13; J: TRBJ2-2; D: TRBD1; CDR3: CASSLIGTDNTGELFF; DNA: TGTGCCAGCAGCTTAATCGGGACAGACAACACCGGGGAGCTGTTTTTT
size: -; V: TRBV28; J: TRBJ2-2; D: -; CDR3: CASNEANTGELFF; DNA: TGTGCCAGCAACGAGGCGAACACCGGGGAGCTGTTTTTT
size: once; V: TRBV10-3; J: TRBJ2-3; D: TRBD2; CDR3: CATASGSADTQYF; DNA: TGTGCCACGGCTAGCGGGAGCGCAGATACGCAGTATTTT
size: -; V: TRBV7-2; J: TRBJ1-2; D: -; CDR3: CASSLGGGAGEVLYGYTF; DNA: TGTGCCAGCAGCTTAGGGGGAGGGGCCGGGGAAGTTTTGTATGGCTACACCTTC
size: once; V: TRBV19; J: TRBJ2-1; D: TRBD2; CDR3: CASKISSGRLNEQFF; DNA: TGTGCCAGTAAGATCAGTAGCGGGAGGTTGAATGAGCAGTTCTTC
size: -; V: TRBV19; J: TRBJ2-2; D: -; CDR3: CASSSQPSGAGGELFF; DNA: TGTGCCAGTAGTTCCCAACCTTCAGGGGCAGGCGGGGAGCTGTTTTTT
size: -; V: TRBV14; J: TRBJ1-1; D: TRBD1; CDR3: CARDRGHTIVENTEAFF; DNA: TGTGCCAGGGACAGGGGCCACACCATTGTAGAGAACACTGAAGCTTTCTTT
size: -; V: TRBV6-1; J: TRBJ1-1; D: -; CDR3: CASSAGVTEAFF; DNA: TGTGCCAGCAGTGCCGGAGTCACTGAAGCTTTCTTT
size: -; V: TRBV11-2; J: TRBJ2-1; D: TRBD2; CDR3: CASTRGGGEQFF; DNA: TGTGCCAGCACCCGGGGGGGTGGTGAGCAGTTCTTC
size: -; V: TRBV28; J: TRBJ1-4; D: TRBD1; CDR3: CASSRTGATNEKLFF; DNA: TGTGCCAGCAGCCGGACAGGGGCAACTAATGAAAAACTGTTTTTT
size: -; V: TRBV6-1; J: TRBJ2-1; D: -; CDR3: CASRVAGYNEQFF; DNA: TGTGCCAGCAGAGTCGCAGGGTACAATGAGCAGTTCTTC
size: -; V: TRBV4-2; J: TRBJ1-4; D: TRBD1; CDR3: CASCLTAGTEVEKLFF; DNA: TGTGCCAGCTGCCTCACCGCCGGGACAGAGGTTGAAAAACTGTTTTTT
size: -; V: TRBV10-3; J: TRBJ2-1; D: TRBD2; CDR3: CAISEKTSGGNNEQFF; DNA: TGTGCCATCAGTGAGAAAACTAGCGGGGGGAACAATGAGCAGTTCTTC
size: -; V: TRBV19; J: TRBJ2-1; D: -; CDR3: CASSIWAELNNEQFF; DNA: TGTGCCAGTAGTATCTGGGCAGAGTTAAACAATGAGCAGTTCTTC
size: -; V: TRBV29-1; J: TRBJ1-1; D: -; CDR3: CSTYVRETEAFF; DNA: TGCAGCACCTATGTGAGGGAGACTGAAGCTTTCTTT
size: -; V: TRBV27; J: TRBJ1-2; D: -; CDR3: CASSGLNYGYTF; DNA: TGTGCCAGCAGTGGCCTTAACTATGGCTACACCTTC
size: few; V: TRBV6-4; J: TRBJ2-1; D: TRBD2; CDR3: CASSDAGGNNEQFF; DNA: TGTGCCAGCAGTGACGCGGGGGGGAACAATGAGCAGTTCTTC
size: -; V: TRBV5-1; J: TRBJ1-1; D: TRBD1; CDR3: CASSPGQGALEAFF; DNA: TGCGCCAGCAGCCCCGGACAGGGGGCGCTTGAAGCTTTCTTT
size: -; V: TRBV29-1; J: TRBJ1-2; D: -; CDR3: CSGVADYGYTF; DNA: TGCAGCGGAGTTGCGGACTATGGCTACACCTTC
size: once; V: TRBV2; J: TRBJ1-1; D: -; CDR3: CASSVDRRNTEAFF; DNA: TGTGCCAGCAGTGTTGACAGGCGGAACACTGAAGCTTTCTTT
size: -; V: TRBV28; J: TRBJ1-2; D: -; CDR3: CASITGGDYGYTF; DNA: TGTGCCAGCATCACGGGGGGAGACTATGGCTACACCTTC
size: -; V: TRBV28; J: TRBJ2-2; D: -; CDR3: CASSLPGLGTGELFF; DNA: TGTGCCAGCAGTTTACCAGGGTTAGGCACCGGGGAGCTGTTTTTT
size: -; V: TRBV7-2; J: TRBJ2-7; D: TRBD1; CDR3: CASSERGGFYYEQYF; DNA: TGTGCCAGCAGCGAACGAGGGGGCTTCTACTACGAGCAGTACTTC
size: -; V: TRBV7-9; J: TRBJ1-5; D: TRBD1; CDR3: CASSAGGAGGGQPQHF; DNA: TGTGCCAGCAGCGCCGGGGGCGCAGGGGGAGGTCAGCCCCAGCATTTT
size: once; V: TRBV19; J: TRBJ1-1; D: -; CDR3: CASGERQIEAFF; DNA: TGTGCCAGCGGCGAAAGACAGATTGAAGCTTTCTTT